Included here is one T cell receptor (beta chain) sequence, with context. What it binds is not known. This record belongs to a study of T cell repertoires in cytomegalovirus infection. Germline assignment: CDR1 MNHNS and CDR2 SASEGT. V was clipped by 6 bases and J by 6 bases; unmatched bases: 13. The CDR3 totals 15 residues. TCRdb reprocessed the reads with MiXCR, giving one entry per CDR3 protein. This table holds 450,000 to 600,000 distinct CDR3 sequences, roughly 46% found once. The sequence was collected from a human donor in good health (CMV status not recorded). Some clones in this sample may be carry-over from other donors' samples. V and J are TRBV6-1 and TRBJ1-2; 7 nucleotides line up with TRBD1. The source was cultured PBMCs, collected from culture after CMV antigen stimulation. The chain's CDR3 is CASRTNRGDLDGYTF. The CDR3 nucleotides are TGTGCCAGCAGAACCAACAGGGGCGACTTGGATGGCTACACCTTC.